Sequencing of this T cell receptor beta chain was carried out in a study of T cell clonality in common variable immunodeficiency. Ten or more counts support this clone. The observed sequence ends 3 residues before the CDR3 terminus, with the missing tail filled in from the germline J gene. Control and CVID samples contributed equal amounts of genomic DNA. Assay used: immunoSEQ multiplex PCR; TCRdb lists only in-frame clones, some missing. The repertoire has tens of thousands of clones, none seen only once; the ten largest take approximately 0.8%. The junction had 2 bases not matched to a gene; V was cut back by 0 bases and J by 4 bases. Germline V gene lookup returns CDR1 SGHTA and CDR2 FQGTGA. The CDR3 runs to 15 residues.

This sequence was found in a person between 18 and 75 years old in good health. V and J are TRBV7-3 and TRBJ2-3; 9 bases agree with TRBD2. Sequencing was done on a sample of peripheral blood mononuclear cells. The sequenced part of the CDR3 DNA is TGTGCCAGCAGCTTAACTAGCGGGAGTTCAGATACG. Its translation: CASSLTSGSSDT. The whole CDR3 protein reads CASSLTSGSSDTQYF.